This entry lists 23 T cell receptor beta chains sequenced from one sample in a study of regulatory T cells in long-lasting Graves disease. Combining iRepertoire HTBI primers with Arm-PCR of CDR3 regions, the authors built TCR beta libraries. TCRdb reprocessed the multiplex PCR reads with MiXCR, giving one entry per CDR3 protein. The profile covers over 300,000 distinct CDR3 sequences, with around 15% appearing a single time and 22% taken by the ten largest. This sample's time point: newly diagnosed GD, antithyroid drugs for less than 3 months. PBMC RNA served as the TCR library source. Here the sequenced sample was peripheral blood mononuclear cells (PBMCs), taken at new diagnosis, from a patient treated with antithyroid drugs. These receptors came from a female donor with Graves disease.

This clonotype appeared many times. The chain joins TRBV7-2 to TRBJ1-5, with D maybe TRBD1 (5 bases). V was pared by 4 bases and J by 0 bases, with 10 bases between. The CDR3 totals 15 residues. Per germline, CDR1 SGHTA and CDR2 FQGNSA. Here the CDR3 reads CASSSFGGSNQPQHF. The CDR3 DNA is TGTGCCAGCAGCTCCTTCGGGGGTAGCAATCAGCCCCAGCATTTT.

This clonotype was found many times. The V call is TRBV24-1, the J call TRBJ2-3; D not certain. The CDR3 covers 13 residues. Germline lookup yields CDR1 KGHDR and CDR2 SFDVKD. The germline V and J ends were trimmed by 4 bases and 4 bases, with 8 bases remaining between them. The CDR3 DNA sequence: TGTGCCACCAGTGAACCTATCTCAGATACGCAGTATTTT. It is translated as CATSEPISDTQYF.

This clonotype was observed a few times. This chain joins TRBV7-9 and TRBJ2-7, with TRBD1 identical over 8 bases. The junction had 12 bases not matched to a gene; V was cut back by 11 bases and J by 6 bases. The CDR3 runs 13 residues. The germline V gene encodes CDR1 SEHNR and CDR2 FQNEAQ (reference sequence). In nucleotides, the CDR3 is TGTGCCGCGGGGCAGGGGGCGGTGAGCGAGCAGTACTTC. Protein sequence: CAAGQGAVSEQYF.

This clonotype was counted ten times or more. This CDR3 reads CASSYGLADTQYF. The CDR3, as DNA: TGTGCCAGCAGTTATGGACTAGCGGATACGCAGTATTTT. The rearrangement joins TRBV6-2 or TRBV6-3 to TRBJ2-3; 9 positions agree with TRBD2. Trimming took 3 bases from V and 6 from J; bases not matched to a gene: 1. This CDR3 comprises 13 residues. Germline CDR1 and CDR2: MNHEY and SVGEGT.

This clonotype was recorded many times. The chain is built from TRBV2 and TRBJ2-3; 11 nucleotides align to TRBD2. V lost 4 bases and J lost 7; bases outside the gene matches: 7. CDR1 and CDR2 (germline): SNHLY, FYNNEI. This CDR3 contains 15 residues. CDR3 bases: TGTGCCAGCAGTGTTAGCGGGGGGGCCCGAAATACGCAGTATTTT. Its translation is CASSVSGGARNTQYF.

In its sample, this clonotype was seen many times. The chain couples TRBV7-2 to TRBJ2-3; TRBD1 matches 10 bases. The junction had 6 bases not matched to a gene; V was cut back by 2 bases and J by 4 bases. Germline CDR1 reads SGHTA; CDR2 reads FQGNSA. The CDR3 has 16 residues. CDR3 nucleotides: TGTGCCAGCAGCTTATTAGTTGGACAGGGGGCAGATACGCAGTATTTT. Amino acid sequence: CASSLLVGQGADTQYF.

The V gene is TRBV27, the J gene TRBJ2-1; 16 bases are shared with TRBD2. This CDR3 has 15 amino acids. The junction had 6 bases not matched to a gene; V was cut back by 8 bases and J by 8 bases. CDR1 is MNHEY, CDR2 SMNVEV, per germline (reference sequence). The CDR3 here is CASRGTSGGAYEQFF. CDR3 sequence (DNA): TGTGCCAGCCGAGGGACTAGCGGGGGGGCCTATGAGCAGTTCTTC.

Ten or more counts support this clonotype. The V gene is TRBV3-1, the J gene TRBJ2-1, with no clear D. V gave up 4 bases and J gave up 4 bases, with 17 bases separating them. From germline, CDR1 is LGHDT and CDR2 YNNKEL (reference sequence). The length of the CDR3 is 16 residues. In DNA form, the CDR3 reads TGTGCCAGCAGCCCAGATATTGGGCCAGCGTACAATGAGCAGTTCTTC. Encoded protein: CASSPDIGPAYNEQFF.

This clonotype has a count of ten or more. V usage is TRBV5-1 and J usage is TRBJ1-1; 7 nucleotides match TRBD1. CDR1 is SGHRS, CDR2 YFSETQ, per germline. The CDR3 is 13 residues long. The V segment lost 5 bases and the J segment 5 bases; nucleotides outside the gene matches: 6. Here the CDR3 DNA reads TGCGCCAGCAGAGGACAGGCGCGGACTGAAGCTTTCTTT. Translated: CASRGQARTEAFF.

This clonotype was recorded at least ten times. CDR3 DNA sequence: TGCGCCAGCAACCTAGATTACGATACGCAGTATTTT. It yields the protein CASNLDYDTQYF. V is TRBV5-1 and J is TRBJ2-3; D is uncertain. This CDR3 has 12 amino acids. V lost 6 bases to trimming and J lost 6 bases, with 11 bases between them. The germline CDR1 and CDR2 sequences are SGHRS and YFSETQ.

Remarks on this clonotype: A much larger clone differs by one base, so this may be a read error. The genes are TRBV7-8 and TRBJ2-7, with 15 nucleotides matching TRBD2. This CDR3 comprises 17 residues. Looked up from germline, CDR1 is SGHVS and CDR2 is FQNEAQ. CDR3 DNA: TGTACCAGCAGTTCTGGACTAGCGGGAGGGCCGGTTCGTGAGCAGTACTTC. Protein sequence: CTSSSGLAGGPVREQYF. Filled out from reference TRBV7-8 and TRBJ2-7, the complete variable domain reads GAGVSQSPRYKVAKRGQDVALRCDPISGHVSLFWYQQALGQGPEFLTYFQNEAQLDKSGLPSDRFFAERPEGSVSTLKIQRTQQEDSAVYLCTSSSGLAGGPVREQYFGPGTRLTVT.

At least ten counts were recorded for this clonotype. V gene TRBV11-2 combines with J gene TRBJ1-1; no clear D. V lost 5 bases and J lost 9, with 10 bases in between. CDR1 and CDR2 from the germline V gene are SGHAT and FQNNGV. The CDR3 has 11 residues. This CDR3 is CASSATSKAFF. The DNA for the CDR3 is TGTGCCAGCAGCGCAACCTCGAAAGCTTTCTTT.

This clonotype was counted many times. This chain connects TRBV11-2 to TRBJ2-5; the D gene could be TRBD1 or TRBD2 (5 bases each). The CDR3 loop spans 16 amino acids. Per germline, CDR1 SGHAT and CDR2 FQNNGV. The ends were cut back, 5 bases at V and 5 bases at J, with 21 bases in the middle. CDR3 sequence (DNA): TGTGCCAGCAGCCCCGTTGGCGGCATGGGGGTTGAGACCCAGTACTTC. The encoded protein is CASSPVGGMGVETQYF.

At least ten counts were recorded for this clonotype. V is TRBV7-2 and J is TRBJ2-7; 7 bases are a match to TRBD2. Losses at the gene ends were 1 base for V and 1 base for J; bases not matched to a gene: 7. This CDR3 comprises 16 residues. CDR1 and CDR2 (germline): SGHTA, FQGNSA. CDR3 sequence reads: CASSLVGAGRSYEQYF. The CDR3 DNA is TGTGCCAGCAGCTTAGTCGGAGCGGGGAGGTCCTACGAGCAGTACTTC.

This clonotype was observed many times. The rearrangement links TRBV10-3 to TRBJ2-1; 13 positions agree with TRBD2. V shed 5 bases and J 7 bases; nucleotides not matched to a gene: 11. CDR3 length equals 17 residues. Per germline, CDR1 ENHRY and CDR2 SYGVKD. CDR3 bases: TGTGCCATCAGTTCCGGGACTAGCGGGATATTAAGGAATGAGCAGTTCTTC. It codes for CAISSGTSGILRNEQFF.

This clonotype has ten or more counts. The V call is TRBV5-1, the J call TRBJ2-3; D is undetermined. Germline CDR1 reads SGHRS; CDR2 reads YFSETQ. The CDR3 has 13 residues. V was trimmed by 0 bases and J by 4 bases, leaving 6 bases between them. CDR3 in amino acids: CASSLVVADTQYF. The DNA of the CDR3 is TGCGCCAGCAGCTTGGTTGTCGCAGATACGCAGTATTTT.

This clonotype turned up a few times. V gene TRBV9 combines with J gene TRBJ2-6, with D unresolved. The CDR3 spans 16 residues. Between the trimmed V and J ends, which lost 0 bases and 2 bases, there was a span of 9 bases. Germline values: CDR1 SGDLS, CDR2 YYNGEE. This CDR3 reads CASSVGVVPGANVLTF. The CDR3 DNA sequence: TGTGCCAGCAGCGTAGGTGTGGTCCCTGGGGCCAACGTCCTGACTTTC.

This clonotype was recorded many times. J is TRBJ2-2 and V is TRBV9; no clear D gene. The ends were cut back, 2 bases at V and 0 bases at J, with 11 bases in the middle. From germline, CDR1 is SGDLS and CDR2 YYNGEE. The CDR3 runs to 16 residues. CDR3 region: CASSVQARTNTGELFF. The CDR3 nucleotides read TGTGCCAGCAGCGTTCAAGCTCGTACGAACACCGGGGAGCTGTTTTTT.

V and J are TRBV28 and TRBJ2-7; the D is unclear. The germline V gene encodes CDR1 MDHEN and CDR2 SYDVKM. The CDR3 spans 14 residues. V gave up 5 bases and J gave up 2 bases, with 13 bases separating them. The CDR3 sequence: CASSPNLGTYEQYF. As DNA, the CDR3 is TGTGCCAGCAGTCCCAACTTAGGGACCTACGAGCAGTACTTC.

This clonotype appeared many times. The rearrangement joins TRBV12-3 or TRBV12-4 to TRBJ2-2; D is ambiguous. Trimming cost V 1 base and J 3 bases, with 12 bases left between them. This CDR3 contains 16 residues. The CDR3 loop is CASSLVWVRYTGELFF. CDR3 nucleotide sequence: TGTGCCAGCAGTTTAGTGTGGGTTAGATACACCGGGGAGCTGTTTTTT.

In its sample, this clonotype was seen many times. The rearrangement links TRBV12-3 or TRBV12-4 to TRBJ2-1; 11 bases match TRBD2. Trimming removed 6 bases from V and 4 bases from J; junction bases left unmatched: 5. CDR3 length: 15 residues. The CDR3 coding sequence is TGTGCCAGCAGCCCGGGACTAGCGGTTTACAATGAGCAGTTCTTC. It is translated as CASSPGLAVYNEQFF.

This clonotype was counted many times. The rearrangement joins TRBV5-1 to TRBJ1-3, with 8 bases aligning to TRBD1. CDR1 is SGHRS and CDR2 is YFSETQ in the germline V gene. The V and J ends lost 2 bases and 4 bases, in that order; junction bases with no gene match: 14. CDR3 length: 18 amino acids. Here the CDR3 reads CASSFRAIQGASGNTIYF. The DNA of the CDR3 is TGCGCCAGCAGCTTTAGGGCAATTCAGGGGGCATCCGGAAACACCATATATTTT.

The sample holds many counts of this clonotype. V gene TRBV2 combines with J gene TRBJ2-1; TRBD2 matches 9 bases. The germline gives CDR1 SNHLY, CDR2 FYNNEI. CDR3 length equals 15 residues. Trimming at V came to 4 bases and at J to 7 bases, leaving 8 bases not matched to a gene. The DNA of the CDR3 is TGTGCCAGCAGTGGTAGTAGCGGGGGAGCAAATGAGCAGTTCTTC. Protein sequence: CASSGSSGGANEQFF.